The entry below describes one T cell receptor (beta chain). The target antigen is unknown. The data stem from a study of T cell responses to AZD1222 COVID-19 vaccine. Study context: Second-dose intervals near 4 or 12 weeks were combined. Findings of the study overall: Nearly half of unique spike-specific TCRs reportedly avoided B.1.351 and B.1.1.7 mutated regions. A rise in Spike-specific TCR breadth and depth followed two AZD1222 doses. Clonal diversity may have been underestimated, and the donors were mostly white British, with more females than males.

The CDR3 extends over 17 amino acids. V shed 3 bases and J 3 bases; nucleotides not matched to a gene: 12. Per germline, CDR1 DFQATT and CDR2 SNEGSKA (reference sequence). TCRdb's table, derived via immunoSEQ multiplex PCR, lists solely in-frame clones and lacks some. This sample has fewer than 150,000 clones, with over 90% found just once. This clonotype was obtained from an adult in good health. The input for sequencing was peripheral blood, taken on day 0 of AZD1222 vaccination. The chain combines TRBV20-1 with TRBJ1-5; 9 bases fit TRBD1. CDR3 region: CSASRGRRTGDNQPQHF. The CDR3 DNA follows: TGCAGTGCTAGTAGGGGACGGAGGACAGGGGACAATCAGCCCCAGCATTTT.